Each of the 21 T cell receptor beta chains below was sequenced from the same sample in a study of tumor-infiltrating lymphocytes in oesophageal squamous cell carcinoma. Using its own MiXCR run on the PCR reads, TCRdb lists one record per CDR3 protein. The sample carries approximately 5,600 distinct CDR3 sequences, 15% recorded once. The material sequenced was normal esophageal tissue next to the tumor. The receptors stem from a male donor with esophageal squamous cell carcinoma.

Many counts were recorded for this clonotype. The chain joins TRBV6-1 to TRBJ2-7, with a weak D call TRBD2 (5 bases). The CDR3 loop spans 14 amino acids. CDR1 MNHNS and CDR2 SASEGT come from the germline V gene. V lost 6 bases and J lost 0, with 12 bases in between. The CDR3 spells CASSPRTFSYEQYF. The CDR3 DNA follows: TGTGCCAGCAGCCCTCGGACTTTCTCCTACGAGCAGTACTTC.

This clonotype was found many times. The junction does not match germline at one end; this may be a read error. The chain combines TRBV11-3 with TRBJ1-6; possibly TRBD1 for D (5 bases). CDR1 is SGHNT and CDR2 is YENEEA in the germline V gene. The CDR3 covers 18 residues. The CDR3, as DNA: TGTGCCAGCAGCTTAGGGGGAGTTGGGACGACCTATAATTCACCCCTCCACTTC. Amino acids: CASSLGGVGTTYNSPLHF.

To note about this clonotype: The CDR3 end shows no conserved phenylalanine or tryptophan, and so a read error is likely. The limits of the CDR3 on the DNA are not certain, so only TCRdb's listed CDR3 is given. V and J are TRBV7-3 and TRBJ2-3; TRBD2, the D gene given by the table, was not confirmed from the DNA. Germline lookup yields CDR1 SGHTA and CDR2 FQGTGA. The CDR3 is 19 amino acids in total, end residues counted. The CDR3 reads CASSLIALRAGPNEQFFGS.

By share of the sample, this clonotype is large. This rearrangement joins TRBV7-2 to TRBJ2-1; possibly TRBD1 for D (6 bases). The CDR3 consists of 14 residues. Between the trimmed V and J ends, which lost 7 bases and 2 bases, there was a span of 12 bases. Germline V gene data show CDR1 as SGHTA and CDR2 as FQGNSA. CDR3 sequence reads: CASTLGGPYNEQFF. CDR3 bases: TGTGCCAGCACCCTAGGGGGACCCTACAATGAGCAGTTCTTC. Variable domain in full (rest from reference TRBV7-2 and TRBJ2-1): GAGVSQSPSNKVTEKGKDVELRCDPISGHTALYWYRQSLGQGLEFLIYFQGNSAPDKSGLPSDRFSAERTGGSVSTLTIQRTQQEDSAVYLCASTLGGPYNEQFFGPGTRLTVL.

This clonotype is termed medium-sized. The V gene is TRBV7-9, the J gene TRBJ2-4, with 7 bases aligning to TRBD1. There are 14 residues in the CDR3. From germline, CDR1 is SEHNR and CDR2 FQNEAQ (reference sequence). Losses at the gene ends were 4 bases for V and 7 bases for J; bases not matched to a gene: 7. The DNA for the CDR3 is TGTGCCAGCAGCTCCGACAGGGTGGGGAACATTCAGTACTTC. Protein sequence: CASSSDRVGNIQYF.

This clonotype has at least ten counts. The rearrangement uses TRBV15 and TRBJ2-3, with D tentatively TRBD2 (7 bases). The CDR3 totals 17 residues. Trimming took 2 bases from V and 0 from J, leaving 15 bases between them. From germline, CDR1 is LNHNV and CDR2 YYDKDF (reference sequence). CDR3 residues: CATSRWGGGLSTDTQYF. The CDR3 bases are TGTGCCACCAGCAGATGGGGGGGCGGGTTGAGCACAGATACGCAGTATTTT. Looking up the rest from reference TRBV15 and TRBJ2-3 gives the full variable domain: DAMVIQNPRYQVTQFGKPVTLSCSQTLNHNVMYWYQQKSSQAPKLLFHYYDKDFNNEADTPDNFQSRRPNTSFCFLDIRSPGLGDTAMYLCATSRWGGGLSTDTQYFGPGTRLTVL.

Sample share makes this clonotype medium-sized. In DNA form, the CDR3 reads TGTGCCAGCAGCCCCGCCGGAGGAAGCACTGAAGCTTTCTTT. It codes for CASSPAGGSTEAFF. The chain links TRBV7-8 to TRBJ1-1; the D is unclear. V lost 5 bases and J 4 bases, leaving 14 bases between the germline ends. Germline CDR1 and CDR2: SGHVS and FQNEAQ. The CDR3 sequence is 14 residues long.

The rearrangement uses TRBV10-3 and TRBJ1-2, with a possible D match to TRBD1 (5 bases). V gave up 7 bases and J gave up 7 bases, with 19 bases separating them. Germline assignment: CDR1 ENHRY and CDR2 SYGVKD. The CDR3 loop spans 14 amino acids. CDR3 nucleotides: TGTGCCATCAAGGATGACAGTGAATATTTTGGCTACACCTTC. Protein product: CAIKDDSEYFGYTF.

The rearrangement links TRBV9 to TRBJ2-3; TRBD1 agrees at 9 bases. Germline CDR1 and CDR2: SGDLS and YYNGEE. The CDR3 contains 16 residues. Trimming at V came to 0 bases and at J to 6 bases, leaving 8 bases not matched to a gene. CDR3 DNA sequence: TGTGCCAGCAGCGTAGCTTCGGGACAGGGCGGGGATACGCAGTATTTT. It codes for CASSVASGQGGDTQYF.

This clonotype counts as medium-sized. The chain couples TRBV10-2 to TRBJ2-6; 9 bases are a match to TRBD1. Unmatched junction bases numbered 7, after V lost 7 bases and J lost 0 bases. CDR3 length: 17 amino acids. In germline, CDR1 is WSHSY, CDR2 SAAADI. DNA for the CDR3: TGCGCCAGCACCCTGGGACAGGGCAACTCTGGGGCCAACGTCCTGACTTTC. Amino acid sequence: CASTLGQGNSGANVLTF.

This clonotype was counted at least ten times. Since a much larger clone is just one base distant, this may be a read error. V and J are TRBV11-3 and TRBJ2-5; no firm D call. This CDR3 contains 13 residues. Germline loops: CDR1 SGHNT, CDR2 YENEEA. Between the trimmed V and J ends, which lost 1 base and 11 bases, there was a span of 14 bases. In nucleotides, the CDR3 is TGTGCCAGCAGCTTAGCTAATCGGGCTGAGCAGTACTTC. Translating it yields CASSLANRAEQYF.

This clonotype was detected ten times or more. The gene calls are TRBV11-2 and TRBJ2-5, with 7 nucleotides matching TRBD1. The CDR3 extends over 13 amino acids. With 4 bases clipped from V and 1 base from J, the junction kept 0 bases outside the gene matches. From germline, CDR1 is SGHAT and CDR2 FQNNGV. This chain's CDR3 is CASSWDSQETQYF. The CDR3 DNA reads as TGTGCCAGCAGCTGGGACAGCCAAGAGACCCAGTACTTC.

This clonotype is medium-sized by share. The V call is TRBV6-9, the J call TRBJ2-1, with D tentatively TRBD1 or TRBD2 (5 bases each). This CDR3 comprises 18 residues. In germline, CDR1 is MNHGY, CDR2 SVAAGI. Trimming pared 3 bases from V and 3 bases from J, leaving 21 bases between. The CDR3: CASSYVFEWDGHYNEQFF. CDR3 DNA sequence: TGTGCCAGCAGTTACGTTTTTGAGTGGGACGGACACTACAATGAGCAGTTCTTC.

A note on this clonotype: An end of the junction does not agree with germline; a read error may underlie this. The chain has TRBV7-2 and TRBJ2-6, with D possibly being TRBD1 (7 bases). The DNA end is more similar to TRBJ2-7, so the J call may be wrong. Germline V CDR1 and CDR2: SGHTA, FQGNSA. This CDR3 spans 15 amino acids. The DNA for the CDR3 is TGTGGCAGCAGCCTAAACGGGGGACAGTACGATGAGCAGTACTTC. It yields the protein CGSSLNGGQYDEQYF.

The table lists this clonotype with a count of one. Germline and junction disagree at one end, which may indicate a read error. V usage is TRBV7-6 and J usage is TRBJ2-2; D is tentatively TRBD1 or TRBD2 (6 bases each). Looked up from germline, CDR1 is SGHVS and CDR2 is FNYEAQ. The CDR3 loop spans 16 amino acids. CDR3 sequence (DNA): TGTGCCAACAGCTCAGCCCGGGGGCGGAACACCGGGGAGCTGTTTTTT. Translation: CANSSARGRNTGELFF.

This clonotype showed up many times. V usage is TRBV5-8 and J usage is TRBJ1-1, with a weak D call TRBD1 (5 bases). Trimming took off 5 bases at V and 1 base at J, with 18 bases between the two ends. The CDR3 is 16 amino acids. Germline V gene lookup returns CDR1 SGHTS and CDR2 YDEGEE. The CDR3 DNA reads as TGTGCCAGCAGAACGGAGGGGTTGGGAAAGAACACTGAAGCTTTCTTT. Protein sequence: CASRTEGLGKNTEAFF. Together with reference TRBV5-8 and TRBJ1-1, the CDR3 gives the full variable domain: EAGVTQSPTHLIKTRGQQATLRCSPISGHTSVYWYQQALGLGLQFLLWYDEGEERNRGNFPPRFSGRQFPNYSSELNVNALELEDSALYLCASRTEGLGKNTEAFFGQGTRLTVV.

This clonotype was seen at least ten times. The chain employs TRBV5-5 and TRBJ2-1; no firm D call. The DNA end is more similar to TRBJ2-7, so the J call may be wrong. The CDR3 length is 16 residues. CDR1 and CDR2 (germline): SGHKS, YYEKEE (reference sequence). CDR3: CASSLDFRTVYYEQYF. The DNA of the CDR3 is TGTGCCAGCAGCTTGGATTTCCGGACGGTATACTACGAGCAGTACTTC.

This clonotype was seen ten or more times. The chain employs TRBV28 and TRBJ1-1; 10 positions agree with TRBD1. With V trimmed by 5 bases and J by 3 bases, 3 bases remained unmatched. The CDR3 sequence is 14 residues long. In germline, CDR1 is MDHEN, CDR2 SYDVKM. The CDR3 DNA sequence: TGTGCCAGCAGTACGGGACAGGGGTACACTGAAGCTTTCTTT. Protein: CASSTGQGYTEAFF.

This clonotype was observed many times. This chain uses TRBV5-1 with TRBJ2-3, with a possible D match to TRBD2 (6 bases). Gene TRBJ2-7 matches the end of the DNA better, so the J call may be wrong. Per germline, CDR1 SGHRS and CDR2 YFSETQ. The CDR3 is 14 amino acids. The CDR3 sequence is CASSLGGNRYEQYF. CDR3 in DNA: TGCGCCAGCAGCTTGGGCGGGAACCGATACGAGCAGTACTTC.

This clonotype has ten or more counts. The chain joins TRBV27 to TRBJ1-1, with no clear D. CDR1 and CDR2 (germline): MNHEY, SMNVEV (reference sequence). V was clipped by 10 bases and J by 4 bases, with 19 bases between them. The CDR3 contains 14 residues. CDR3 sequence reads: CATRRVGIGTEAFF. The CDR3 coding sequence is TGTGCCACCAGGAGGGTGGGGATCGGCACTGAAGCTTTCTTT.

This clonotype came up many times. The gene calls are TRBV10-3 and TRBJ2-2; TRBD1 aligns across 10 bases. The CDR3 runs to 16 residues. Germline V lookup: CDR1 ENHRY, CDR2 SYGVKD. Trimming took 3 bases from V and 2 from J; bases not matched to a gene: 3. Written as DNA, the CDR3 is TGTGCCATCAGTGATCGGGACAGGGGTAACACCGGGGAGCTGTTTTTT. Its protein product is CAISDRDRGNTGELFF.